Listed below are T cell receptor beta chains from one sample, sequenced in a study of CD8 T cells in Susac syndrome. MiXCR, run by TCRdb on the immunoSEQ multiplex PCR reads, gives a single entry per CDR3 protein. The repertoire includes approximately 190,000 distinct CDR3 sequences, around 95% of them detected once, and 0.15% to 0.2% sits in the top ten. The sequenced sample consisted of CD8+ T cells from PBMCs. These receptors came from a human donor with Susac syndrome. Both conserved end residues are part of each CDR3. Fields, in order: CDR3 protein, CDR3 DNA, J gene, clone size, V gene, D gene. The D gene is left open where the match is weak. Rows give clone size only sometimes, using once, few, many, or a class for an expanded clone.

CASSLGVGAREQFF TGTGCCAGCAGCTTAGGGGTCGGGGCGAGGGAGCAGTTCTTC TRBJ2-1 NA TRBV7-8 NA
CASFPGTGGYYGYTF TGTGCCAGTTTCCCCGGGACAGGGGGATATTATGGCTACACCTTC TRBJ1-2 NA TRBV5-6 TRBD1
CASSFPEGLGETQYF TGTGCCAGCAGTTTCCCCGAAGGACTAGGGGAGACCCAGTACTTC TRBJ2-5 NA TRBV5-6 TRBD2
CASSEQNPGTNYSNQPQHF TGTGCCAGCAGCGAACAGAACCCAGGGACAAACTATAGCAATCAGCCCCAGCATTTT TRBJ1-5 NA TRBV9 NA
CASSSEGVNTEAFF TGTGCCAGCAGCAGTGAGGGTGTGAACACTGAAGCTTTCTTT TRBJ1-1 once TRBV21-1 NA
CSARVPGGNQETQYF TGCAGTGCTAGAGTTCCAGGGGGGAACCAAGAGACCCAGTACTTC TRBJ2-5 NA TRBV20-1 NA
CSVEASGLYNEQFF TGCAGCGTTGAGGCTAGCGGGCTATACAATGAGCAGTTCTTC TRBJ2-1 NA TRBV29-1 TRBD2
CASSLVKLHEQYF TGTGCCAGCAGTTTAGTTAAACTCCACGAGCAGTACTTC TRBJ2-7 NA TRBV12-3/TRBV12-4 NA
CASSPGTSGGPDKNIQYF TGTGCCAGCAGTCCGGGGACTAGCGGGGGACCAGACAAAAACATTCAGTACTTC TRBJ2-4 NA TRBV27 TRBD2
CASSTGVNYGYTF TGTGCCAGCAGTACAGGGGTTAACTATGGCTACACCTTC TRBJ1-2 NA TRBV6-5 TRBD1
CASSPETYNEQFF TGTGCCAGCAGCCCAGAGACCTACAATGAGCAGTTCTTC TRBJ2-1 NA TRBV16 NA
CASFGRTNTDTQYF TGTGCCAGTTTCGGGAGGACCAACACAGATACGCAGTATTTT TRBJ2-3 NA TRBV28 TRBD2
CAISEYSGQGLTEQFF TGTGCCATCAGTGAGTACTCGGGACAGGGTTTAACTGAGCAGTTCTTC TRBJ2-1 NA TRBV10-3 TRBD1
CASNYRDRGNQPQHF TGTGCCAGCAATTACCGAGACAGGGGGAACCAGCCCCAGCATTTT TRBJ1-5 NA TRBV6-2/TRBV6-3 TRBD1
CATSGDSRWSYEQYF TGTGCCACCAGCGGGGACAGTCGGTGGTCCTACGAGCAGTACTTC TRBJ2-7 NA TRBV15 TRBD1
CASPVRGRAGELFF TGCGCCAGCCCCGTAAGGGGGCGGGCCGGGGAGCTGTTTTTT TRBJ2-2 NA TRBV23-1 TRBD1
CASSYQNTEAFF TGTGCCAGCAGCTATCAGAACACTGAAGCTTTCTTT TRBJ1-1 NA TRBV13 NA
CASSPPEIRNEQFF TGCGCCAGCAGCCCTCCGGAGATTAGGAATGAGCAGTTCTTC TRBJ2-1 NA TRBV5-1 NA
CAWSVLRTASSGNTIYF TGTGCCTGGAGTGTACTTAGGACGGCGAGCTCTGGAAACACCATATATTTT TRBJ1-3 once TRBV30 NA
CASSLVGGADSPLHF TGCGCCAGCAGCTTGGTAGGGGGGGCGGACTCACCCCTCCACTTT TRBJ1-6 NA TRBV5-1 NA
CASSLSAAGGITDTQYF TGTGCCAGCAGCTTAAGTGCGGCGGGAGGGATCACAGATACGCAGTATTTT TRBJ2-3 NA TRBV11-2 TRBD2
CSTKQGPNEQFF TGCAGTACCAAACAGGGGCCCAATGAGCAGTTCTTC TRBJ2-1 NA TRBV20-1 TRBD1
CASQTGWQETQYF TGTGCCAGTCAAACAGGCTGGCAAGAGACCCAGTACTTC TRBJ2-5 NA TRBV2 NA
CASSEEVGELFF TGTGCCAGCAGTGAAGAAGTGGGGGAGCTGTTTTTT TRBJ2-2 NA TRBV2 NA
CASSLGLAADTQYF TGTGCCAGCAGTTTGGGACTAGCGGCAGATACGCAGTATTTT TRBJ2-3 NA TRBV27 TRBD2
CASSEGLDTQYF TGTGCCAGCAGTGAAGGTTTAGATACGCAGTATTTT TRBJ2-3 NA TRBV6-1 NA
CASSVGSDRSTYEQYF TGTGCCAGCAGCGTAGGCTCGGACAGGAGTACCTACGAGCAGTACTTC TRBJ2-7 NA TRBV9 TRBD1
CASSLLTTEYNSPLHF TGTGCCAGCAGTTTATTGACGACAGAATATAATTCACCCCTCCACTTT TRBJ1-6 NA TRBV27 NA
CASSPNEPTKDSSGELFF TGTGCCAGCAGCCCGAATGAACCGACTAAGGACTCTTCGGGGGAGCTGTTTTTT TRBJ2-2 NA TRBV3-1 NA
CASRTGASSYNEQFF TGCGCCAGCAGGACAGGGGCTAGTTCCTACAATGAGCAGTTCTTC TRBJ2-1 NA TRBV4-1 TRBD1
CASSVDNTYEQYF TGTGCCAGCAGCGTAGATAACACCTACGAGCAGTACTTC TRBJ2-7 NA TRBV9 NA
CASSVGQGTEETQYF TGTGCCAGCAGCGTGGGACAGGGGACAGAAGAGACCCAGTACTTC TRBJ2-5 NA TRBV9 TRBD1
CASSVDPIADNYGYTF TGTGCCAGCAGCGTAGACCCGATTGCGGACAACTATGGCTACACCTTC TRBJ1-2 NA TRBV9 NA
CASSKDIGLGSYEQYF TGCGCCAGCAGCAAGGACATTGGGCTTGGCTCCTACGAGCAGTACTTC TRBJ2-7 NA TRBV5-1 NA
CASSDMGEETQYF TGTGCCAGCAGTGATATGGGCGAAGAGACCCAGTACTTC TRBJ2-5 NA TRBV2 NA
CAGWTGGIRELFF TGTGCCGGATGGACAGGGGGCATCAGGGAGCTGTTTTTT TRBJ2-2 NA TRBV30 TRBD1
CASSRGRGNGYTF TGTGCCAGCAGCCGAGGCAGGGGTAATGGCTACACCTTC TRBJ1-2 NA TRBV4-2 NA
CASSQDPLSMLQGQPQHF TGCGCCAGCAGCCAAGATCCGCTGTCAATGCTACAGGGTCAGCCCCAGCATTTT TRBJ1-5 NA TRBV4-1 NA
CASSRQGYGYTF TGTGCCAGCAGTCGCCAGGGCTATGGCTACACCTTC TRBJ1-2 NA TRBV25-1 NA
CASSRGYLNYGYTF TGCGCCAGCAGCCGCGGTTATCTTAACTATGGCTACACCTTC TRBJ1-2 NA TRBV5-1 NA
CASSVGLVHEQFF TGTGCCAGCAGCGTAGGACTAGTCCATGAGCAGTTCTTC TRBJ2-1 NA TRBV9 NA
CASSLVPRADSPLHF TGTGCCAGCAGCTTGGTACCCAGAGCGGACTCACCCCTCCACTTT TRBJ1-6 NA TRBV5-6 NA
CSARKHLLAGPSNTGELFF TGCAGTGCTAGGAAACACTTACTAGCGGGGCCCTCGAACACCGGGGAGCTGTTTTTT TRBJ2-2 NA TRBV20-1 TRBD2
CASSFPTTLSSYEQYF TGTGCCAGCAGTTTCCCTACTACTCTGAGCTCCTACGAGCAGTACTTC TRBJ2-7 once TRBV28 NA
CASSQGVFPASREKLFF TGCGCCAGCAGCCAAGGGGTTTTTCCGGCCTCAAGAGAAAAACTGTTTTTT TRBJ1-4 NA TRBV4-1 NA